Listed below are T cell receptor beta chains from one sample, sequenced in a study of blood T cell repertoires in COVID-19. The protocol was immunoSEQ multiplex PCR, while the TCRdb copy is restricted to in-frame clones and leaves out a portion. The sample has under 200,000 clones; roughly 80% are singletons. The sequencing sample was made of peripheral blood. Receptor source: a woman aged 60-70 years with COVID-19, enrolled during active disease. Each CDR3 is given with its conserved first and last residue. The D gene is left open where the match is weak. Clone size appears in some rows only: once, few, many, or a class for an expanded clone.

v_gene: TRBV15; abundance: .; j_gene: TRBJ1-1; d_gene: .; CDR3nt: TGTGCCACCAGCAGAGATGGAACAGCGGGCACTGAAGCTTTCTTT; CDR3aa: CATSRDGTAGTEAFF
v_gene: TRBV19; abundance: .; j_gene: TRBJ1-1; d_gene: .; CDR3nt: TGTGCCAGTAGTATTCTTTCACAGGGGAACACTGAAGCTTTCTTT; CDR3aa: CASSILSQGNTEAFF
v_gene: TRBV7-2; abundance: .; j_gene: TRBJ2-3; d_gene: TRBD2; CDR3nt: TGTGCCAGCAGCTTAAGGGCGGGAGCGGGCCCAGATACGCAGTATTTT; CDR3aa: CASSLRAGAGPDTQYF
v_gene: TRBV7-5; abundance: few; j_gene: TRBJ1-6; d_gene: .; CDR3nt: TGTGCCAGAAGCTTAGGGCCCGGGACAGGGACTTCACCCCTCCACTTT; CDR3aa: CARSLGPGTGTSPLHF
v_gene: TRBV19; abundance: many; j_gene: TRBJ2-5; d_gene: .; CDR3nt: TGTGCCAGTAGTGGGGGGCTAGCGGAAGAGACCCAGTACTTC; CDR3aa: CASSGGLAEETQYF
v_gene: TRBV9; abundance: once; j_gene: TRBJ2-1; d_gene: TRBD2; CDR3nt: TGTGCCAGCAGCGTCACTAGCGGGAGTTACAATGAGCAGTTCTTC; CDR3aa: CASSVTSGSYNEQFF
v_gene: TRBV5-5; abundance: .; j_gene: TRBJ1-5; d_gene: .; CDR3nt: TGTGCCAGCAGCTCCAAAACAGCCGACGGGCCCCAGCATTTT; CDR3aa: CASSSKTADGPQHF
v_gene: TRBV2; abundance: .; j_gene: TRBJ2-5; d_gene: .; CDR3nt: TGTGCCTCCGAACGACAGAGGGGGCAAGAGACCCAGTACTTC; CDR3aa: CASERQRGQETQYF
v_gene: TRBV5-1; abundance: .; j_gene: TRBJ2-7; d_gene: .; CDR3nt: TGCGCCAGCAGCTTGGGGCTGGCCCATGGCTACGAGCAGTACTTC; CDR3aa: CASSLGLAHGYEQYF
v_gene: TRBV7-2; abundance: once; j_gene: TRBJ2-3; d_gene: TRBD2; CDR3nt: TGTGCCAGCAGCCTAGCGGGAGGTAGGACAGATACGCAGTATTTT; CDR3aa: CASSLAGGRTDTQYF
v_gene: TRBV5-1; abundance: .; j_gene: TRBJ1-1; d_gene: TRBD1; CDR3nt: TGCGCCAGCAGCCTGGACAGGGAGAACACTGAAGCTTTCTTT; CDR3aa: CASSLDRENTEAFF
v_gene: TRBV9; abundance: .; j_gene: TRBJ1-1; d_gene: TRBD1; CDR3nt: TGTGCCAGCAGCGTAAGACAGGGCTCTGAAGCTTTCTTT; CDR3aa: CASSVRQGSEAFF
v_gene: TRBV6-6; abundance: .; j_gene: TRBJ1-5; d_gene: .; CDR3nt: TGTGCCAGCAGTTTAAACAGGGGCAATCAGCCCCAGCATTTT; CDR3aa: CASSLNRGNQPQHF
v_gene: TRBV28; abundance: .; j_gene: TRBJ1-2; d_gene: .; CDR3nt: TGTGCCAGCAGTCAAGTGTGGTTTAGAGGGGGACGCAATAACTATGGCTACACCTTC; CDR3aa: CASSQVWFRGGRNNYGYTF
v_gene: TRBV19; abundance: .; j_gene: TRBJ1-4; d_gene: TRBD1; CDR3nt: TGTGCCAGTAGCCTTGGGACAGCAACTAATGAAAAACTGTTTTTT; CDR3aa: CASSLGTATNEKLFF
v_gene: TRBV5-6; abundance: .; j_gene: TRBJ2-5; d_gene: .; CDR3nt: TGTGCCAGCAGCTTGGTGACTGAAGAGACCCAGTACTTC; CDR3aa: CASSLVTEETQYF
v_gene: TRBV7-6; abundance: once; j_gene: TRBJ2-2; d_gene: TRBD1; CDR3nt: TGTGCCAGCAGCCTATTTACTAGGACAGGGGGCGGGGAGCTGTTTTTT; CDR3aa: CASSLFTRTGGGELFF
v_gene: TRBV28; abundance: .; j_gene: TRBJ1-5; d_gene: .; CDR3nt: TGTGCCAGCAGTTTATTGGGGAGCCAGCCCCAGCATTTT; CDR3aa: CASSLLGSQPQHF
v_gene: TRBV20-1; abundance: few; j_gene: TRBJ2-7; d_gene: .; CDR3nt: TGCAGTGCTAGTATGGACAACTCCTACGAGCAGTACTTC; CDR3aa: CSASMDNSYEQYF
v_gene: TRBV2; abundance: .; j_gene: TRBJ2-3; d_gene: TRBD2; CDR3nt: TGTGCCAGCAGTGAAAGCGGGGGGGCACCCGATACGCAGTATTTT; CDR3aa: CASSESGGAPDTQYF